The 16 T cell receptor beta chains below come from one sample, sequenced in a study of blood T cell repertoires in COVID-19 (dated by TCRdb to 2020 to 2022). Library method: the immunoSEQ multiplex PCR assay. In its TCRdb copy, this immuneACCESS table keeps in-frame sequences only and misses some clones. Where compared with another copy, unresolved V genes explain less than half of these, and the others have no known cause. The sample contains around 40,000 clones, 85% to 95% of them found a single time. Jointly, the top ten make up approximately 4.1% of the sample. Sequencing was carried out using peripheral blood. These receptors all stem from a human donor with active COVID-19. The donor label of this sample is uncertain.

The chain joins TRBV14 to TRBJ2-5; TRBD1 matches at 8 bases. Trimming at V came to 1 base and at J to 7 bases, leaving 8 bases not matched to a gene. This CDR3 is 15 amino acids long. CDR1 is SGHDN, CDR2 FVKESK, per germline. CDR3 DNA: TGTGCCAGCAGCCAAGTCGGCCACAGGGGGTGGACCCAGTACTTC. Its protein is CASSQVGHRGWTQYF.

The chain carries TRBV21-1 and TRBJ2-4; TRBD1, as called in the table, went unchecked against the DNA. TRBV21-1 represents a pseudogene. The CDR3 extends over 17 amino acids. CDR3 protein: CASSPRGRQGTKNIQYF. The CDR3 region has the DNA TGTGCCAGCAGCCCCCGAGGGCGACAGGGGACCAAAAACATTCAGTACTTC.

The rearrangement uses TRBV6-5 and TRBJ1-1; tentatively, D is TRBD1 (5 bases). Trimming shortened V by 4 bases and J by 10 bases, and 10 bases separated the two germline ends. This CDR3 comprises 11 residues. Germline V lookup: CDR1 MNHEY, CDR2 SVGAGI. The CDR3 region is CASSSGVGAFF. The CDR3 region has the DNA TGTGCCAGCAGTTCGGGGGTTGGAGCTTTCTTT.

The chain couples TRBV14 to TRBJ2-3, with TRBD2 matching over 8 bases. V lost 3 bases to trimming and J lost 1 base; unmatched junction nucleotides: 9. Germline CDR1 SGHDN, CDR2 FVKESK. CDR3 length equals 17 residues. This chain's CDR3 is CASSHRGTSLGTDTQYF. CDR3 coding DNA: TGTGCCAGCAGCCACCGAGGGACTAGTCTTGGCACAGATACGCAGTATTTT. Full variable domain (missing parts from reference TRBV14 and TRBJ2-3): EAGVTQFPSHSVIEKGQTVTLRCDPISGHDNLYWYRRVMGKEIKFLLHFVKESKQDESGMPNNRFLAERTGGTYSTLKVQPAELEDSGVYFCASSHRGTSLGTDTQYFGPGTRLTVL.

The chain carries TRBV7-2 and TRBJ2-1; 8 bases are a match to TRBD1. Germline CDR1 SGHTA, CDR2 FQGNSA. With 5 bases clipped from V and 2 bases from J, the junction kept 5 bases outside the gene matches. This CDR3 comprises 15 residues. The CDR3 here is CASSRDRGTYNEQFF. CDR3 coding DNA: TGTGCCAGCAGCCGTGACAGGGGAACCTACAATGAGCAGTTCTTC.

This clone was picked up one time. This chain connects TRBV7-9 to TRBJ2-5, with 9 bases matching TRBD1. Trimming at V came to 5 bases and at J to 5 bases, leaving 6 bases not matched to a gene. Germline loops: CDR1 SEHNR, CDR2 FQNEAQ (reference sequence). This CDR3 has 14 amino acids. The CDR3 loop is CASSPGTGMETQYF. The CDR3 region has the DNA TGTGCCAGCAGCCCCGGGACAGGGATGGAGACCCAGTACTTC.

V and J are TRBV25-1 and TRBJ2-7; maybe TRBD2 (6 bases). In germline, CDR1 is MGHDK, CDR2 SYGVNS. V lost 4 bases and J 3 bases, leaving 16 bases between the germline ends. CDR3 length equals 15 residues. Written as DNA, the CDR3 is TGTGCCAGCAGTGTAGTCGGAGGGAGCCGCTACGAGCAGTACTTC. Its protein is CASSVVGGSRYEQYF.

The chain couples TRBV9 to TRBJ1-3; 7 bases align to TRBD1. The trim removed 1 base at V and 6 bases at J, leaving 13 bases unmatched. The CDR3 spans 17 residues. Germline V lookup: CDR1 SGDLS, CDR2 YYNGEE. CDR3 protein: CASSVIDGTDFENTIYF. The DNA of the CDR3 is TGTGCCAGCAGCGTAATCGACGGGACAGACTTCGAAAACACCATATATTTT.

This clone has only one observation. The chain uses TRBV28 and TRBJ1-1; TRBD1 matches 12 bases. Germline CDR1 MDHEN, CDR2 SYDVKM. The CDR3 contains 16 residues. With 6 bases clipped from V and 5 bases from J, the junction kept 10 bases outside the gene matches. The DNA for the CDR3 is TGTGCCAGCAGCTCAACGGGACAGGGGGCACGTACTGAAGCTTTCTTT. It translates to CASSSTGQGARTEAFF.

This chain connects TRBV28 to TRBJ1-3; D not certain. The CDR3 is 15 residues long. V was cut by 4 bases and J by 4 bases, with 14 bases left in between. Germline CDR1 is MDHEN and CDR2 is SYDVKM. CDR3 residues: CASSSVEAGGNTIYF. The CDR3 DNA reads TGTGCCAGCAGTTCGGTCGAGGCCGGCGGAAACACCATATATTTT.

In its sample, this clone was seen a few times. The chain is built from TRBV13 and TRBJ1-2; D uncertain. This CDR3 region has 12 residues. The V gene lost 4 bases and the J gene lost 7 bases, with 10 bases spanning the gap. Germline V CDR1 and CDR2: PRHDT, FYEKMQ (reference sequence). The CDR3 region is CASSSVTGGYTF. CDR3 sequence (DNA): TGTGCCAGCAGCTCTGTAACGGGTGGCTACACCTTC.

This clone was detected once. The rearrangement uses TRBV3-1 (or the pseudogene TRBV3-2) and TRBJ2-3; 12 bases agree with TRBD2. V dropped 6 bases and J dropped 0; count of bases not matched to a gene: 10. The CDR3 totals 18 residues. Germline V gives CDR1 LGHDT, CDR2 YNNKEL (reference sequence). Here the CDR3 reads CASSQTSGGPRSTDTQYF. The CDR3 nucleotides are TGTGCCAGCAGTCAAACTAGCGGGGGGCCGAGGAGCACAGATACGCAGTATTTT.

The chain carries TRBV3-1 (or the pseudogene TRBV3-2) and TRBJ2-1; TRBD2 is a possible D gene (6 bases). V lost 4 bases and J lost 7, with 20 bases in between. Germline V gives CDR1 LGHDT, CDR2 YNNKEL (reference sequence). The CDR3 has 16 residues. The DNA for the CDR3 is TGTGCCAGCAGCCTATCCGGGACTCCCCAGTTGAATGAGCAGTTCTTC. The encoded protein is CASSLSGTPQLNEQFF.

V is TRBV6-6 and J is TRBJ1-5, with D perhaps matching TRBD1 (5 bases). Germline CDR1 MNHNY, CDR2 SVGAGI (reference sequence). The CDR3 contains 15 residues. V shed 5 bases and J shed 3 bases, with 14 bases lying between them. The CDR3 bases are TGTGCCAGCAGTATCGGTCAGGGAAACAATCAGCCCCAGCATTTT. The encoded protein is CASSIGQGNNQPQHF.

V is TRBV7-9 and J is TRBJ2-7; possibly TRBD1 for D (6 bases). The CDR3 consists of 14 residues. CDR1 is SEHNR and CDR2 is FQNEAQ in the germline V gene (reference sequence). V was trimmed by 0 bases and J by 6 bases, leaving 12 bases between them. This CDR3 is CASSLAGQVSEQYF. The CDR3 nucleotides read TGTGCCAGCAGCTTAGCGGGACAAGTGAGCGAGCAGTACTTC. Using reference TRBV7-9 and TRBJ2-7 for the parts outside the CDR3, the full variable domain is DTGVSQNPRHKITKRGQNVTFRCDPISEHNRLYWYRQTLGQGPEFLTYFQNEAQLEKSRLLSDRFSAERPKGSFSTLEIQRTEQGDSAMYLCASSLAGQVSEQYFGPGTRLTVT.

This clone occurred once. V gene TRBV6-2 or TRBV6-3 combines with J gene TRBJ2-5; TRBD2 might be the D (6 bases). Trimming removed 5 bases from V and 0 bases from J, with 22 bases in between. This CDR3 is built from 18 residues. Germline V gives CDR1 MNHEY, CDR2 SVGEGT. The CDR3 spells CASSTAPKWTTHQETQYF. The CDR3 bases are TGTGCCAGCAGTACTGCCCCCAAATGGACTACTCACCAAGAGACCCAGTACTTC.